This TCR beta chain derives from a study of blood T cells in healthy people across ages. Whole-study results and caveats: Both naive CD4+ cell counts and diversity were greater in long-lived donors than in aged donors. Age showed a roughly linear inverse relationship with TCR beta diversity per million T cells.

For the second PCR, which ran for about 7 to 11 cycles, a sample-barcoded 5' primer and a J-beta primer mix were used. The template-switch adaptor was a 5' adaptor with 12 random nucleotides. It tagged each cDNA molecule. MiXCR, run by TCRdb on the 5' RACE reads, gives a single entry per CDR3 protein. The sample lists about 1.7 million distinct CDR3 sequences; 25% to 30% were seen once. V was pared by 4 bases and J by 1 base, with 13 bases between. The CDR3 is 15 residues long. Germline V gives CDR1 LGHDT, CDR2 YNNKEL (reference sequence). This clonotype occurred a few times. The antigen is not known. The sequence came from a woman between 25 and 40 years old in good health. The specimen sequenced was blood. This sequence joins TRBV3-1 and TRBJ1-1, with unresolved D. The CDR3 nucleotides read TGTGCCAGCAGCCGCTACCAGAATACGAACACTGAAGCTTTCTTT. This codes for CASSRYQNTNTEAFF.